This entry lists 10 T cell receptor beta chains sequenced from one sample in a study of cytomegalovirus exposure and HLA in healthy donors. Amplification used 60 Vbeta primers and 13 Jbeta primers. Some clones are missing from TCRdb's copy, which holds only in-frame ones; the method was immunoSEQ multiplex PCR. The sample has some 120,000 clones, over 60% seen once; the top ten hold 6.3%. The sequencing input was PBMCs. These receptors were obtained from a woman between 40 and 50 years old in good health and CMV-seronegative.

J is TRBJ2-3 and V is TRBV13; TRBD2 might be the D (7 bases). The CDR3 is made up of 18 amino acids. The germline V and J ends were trimmed by 3 bases and 8 bases, with 27 bases remaining between them. Germline lookup yields CDR1 PRHDT and CDR2 FYEKMQ (reference sequence). CDR3 residues: CASSFYQLGGASSATQYF. The CDR3 nucleotides are TGTGCCAGCAGCTTTTACCAACTAGGGGGGGCCTCATCTGCTACGCAGTATTTT.

The CDR3 nucleotides read TGTGCCAGCAGCCAGAGATCCGGGGAGCTGTTTTTT. Translated, it gives CASSQRSGELFF. This chain uses TRBV4-2 with TRBJ2-2; no definite D call. Germline loops: CDR1 LGHNA, CDR2 YNFKEQ. Trimming pared 3 bases from V and 6 bases from J, leaving 5 bases between. The CDR3 loop spans 12 amino acids.

The chain joins TRBV28 to TRBJ1-5; D call uncertain. V lost 3 bases and J lost 4, with 7 bases in between. This CDR3 is built from 13 residues. The germline CDR1 and CDR2 sequences are MDHEN and SYDVKM. The CDR3 protein is CASSFPGNQPQHF. CDR3 nucleotides: TGTGCCAGCAGTTTTCCGGGGAATCAGCCCCAGCATTTT. The complete variable domain, with remaining parts taken from reference TRBV28 and TRBJ1-5, reads DVKVTQSSRYLVKRTGEKVFLECVQDMDHENMFWYRQDPGLGLRLIYFSYDVKMKEKGDIPEGYSVSREKKERFSLILESASTNQTSMYLCASSFPGNQPQHFGDGTRLSIL.

This chain links TRBV10-3 with TRBJ2-7, with D perhaps TRBD1 (6 bases). CDR3 length: 15 residues. V was shortened by 7 bases and J by 0 bases, with 16 bases between the two germline ends. Germline lookup yields CDR1 ENHRY and CDR2 SYGVKD. CDR3 amino acids: CAIKGRQEPSYEQYF. The CDR3 nucleotides are TGTGCCATCAAAGGTAGACAGGAACCCTCCTACGAGCAGTACTTC.

This rearrangement joins TRBV10-1 to TRBJ2-7; possibly TRBD2 for D (6 bases). The CDR3 has 14 amino acids. Germline V gene data show CDR1 as WNHNN and CDR2 as SYGVQD (reference sequence). The germline V and J ends were trimmed by 3 bases and 3 bases, with 12 bases remaining between them. CDR3 sequence reads: CASSESGLFYEQYF. The CDR3 bases are TGCGCCAGCAGTGAATCAGGACTATTCTACGAGCAGTACTTC.

The chain employs TRBV2 and TRBJ2-7, with 15 nucleotides matching TRBD2. V was clipped by 4 bases and J by 1 base; unmatched bases: 2. This CDR3 region has 16 residues. Germline V CDR1 and CDR2: SNHLY, FYNNEI. CDR3 bases: TGTGCCAGCAGTGGGACTAGCGGGAGGGCTTCCTACGAGCAGTACTTC. Translating gives CASSGTSGRASYEQYF.

The chain is built from TRBV4-1 and TRBJ2-1; D remains ambiguous. Trimming removed 3 bases from V and 5 bases from J, with 11 bases in between. This CDR3 has 14 amino acids. The germline V gene has CDR1 MGHRA and CDR2 YSYEKL. The CDR3 DNA sequence: TGCGCCAGCAGCCACCCCATGAGGAACAATGAGCAGTTCTTC. It specifies CASSHPMRNNEQFF.

This rearrangement joins TRBV7-9 to TRBJ2-2; 9 nucleotides match TRBD1. There are 15 residues in the CDR3. CDR1 SEHNR and CDR2 FQNEAQ come from the germline V gene (reference sequence). Trimming removed 5 bases from V and 5 bases from J; junction bases left unmatched: 6. CDR3 DNA sequence: TGTGCCAGCAGCACACAAGACAGGGGGACCGGGGAGCTGTTTTTT. Amino acids: CASSTQDRGTGELFF.

This chain links TRBV28 with TRBJ2-1; D possibly corresponds to TRBD2 (5 bases). Germline CDR1 MDHEN, CDR2 SYDVKM. The CDR3 runs 16 residues. V lost 3 bases to trimming and J lost 0 bases, with 12 bases between them. In nucleotides, the CDR3 is TGTGCCAGCAGTTTGACACGGGGTAACTCCTACAATGAGCAGTTCTTC. As protein: CASSLTRGNSYNEQFF.

This clone was picked up one time. This chain connects TRBV10-1 to TRBJ2-1; D remains unclear. The V and J ends lost 1 base and 8 bases respectively, with 6 bases between them. CDR3 length equals 12 residues. CDR1 and CDR2 from the germline V gene are WNHNN and SYGVQD (reference sequence). DNA of the CDR3: TGCGCCAGCAGTGAGTATGCGGATGAGCAGTTCTTC. It specifies CASSEYADEQFF.